A selection of T cell receptor beta chains follows, all from one sample in a study of blood T cell repertoires in COVID-19. TCRdb keeps only in-frame clones here, not all; method: immunoSEQ multiplex PCR. The sample has 200,000 or so clones, more than 75% seen once. Sequencing was carried out using peripheral blood. These receptor sequences come from a man aged 50-60 years with acute or convalescent COVID-19. The CDR3 runs from the conserved cysteine through the conserved F or W. D genes are given only for firm matches. A row's size may be missing; if present it is once, few, many or a size class.

clone_size,v_call,j_call,d_call,cdr3_aa,cdr3_nt
.,TRBV24-1,TRBJ2-3,.,CATSDPRDTQYF,TGTGCCACCAGTGACCCCAGAGATACGCAGTATTTT
.,TRBV19,TRBJ2-7,TRBD2,CASSAGTSFLEQYF,TGTGCCAGTAGTGCCGGGACTAGCTTTCTTGAGCAGTACTTC
.,TRBV14,TRBJ2-7,TRBD1,CASSPTTGLYEQYF,TGTGCCAGCAGCCCAACGACAGGGCTCTACGAGCAGTACTTC
once,TRBV7-9,TRBJ2-3,TRBD2,CASSPKGLATTDTQYF,TGTGCCAGCAGCCCCAAGGGACTAGCGACGACAGATACGCAGTATTTT
.,TRBV9,TRBJ2-2,TRBD1,CASSARQQGVTGELFF,TGTGCCAGCAGCGCCCGTCAGCAGGGGGTCACCGGGGAGCTGTTTTTT
.,TRBV11-3,TRBJ1-1,.,CASSPTRNTEAFF,TGTGCCAGCAGCCCGACACGGAACACTGAAGCTTTCTTT
.,TRBV7-6,TRBJ2-5,.,CASSYGQVPGETQYF,TGTGCCAGCAGCTATGGTCAGGTTCCGGGGGAGACCCAGTACTTC
.,TRBV10-3,TRBJ1-1,.,CAISKGDMNTEAFF,TGTGCCATCAGTAAGGGGGACATGAACACTGAAGCTTTCTTT
.,TRBV11-2,TRBJ2-5,.,CASSLVEETQYF,TGTGCCAGCAGCTTAGTTGAGGAGACCCAGTACTTC
few,TRBV30,TRBJ2-1,TRBD1,CAWDRGFYNEQFF,TGTGCCTGGGACAGGGGGTTCTACAATGAGCAGTTCTTC
.,TRBV10-3,TRBJ2-1,.,CAISETSNSDEQFF,TGTGCCATCAGTGAGACTAGTAATAGCGATGAGCAGTTCTTC
once,TRBV19,TRBJ1-3,TRBD1,CASRTGQGISGNTIYF,TGTGCCAGTAGGACGGGACAGGGCATCTCTGGAAACACCATATATTTT
.,TRBV6-4,TRBJ1-1,.,CASRRQENTEAFF,TGTGCCAGCAGGCGACAGGAGAACACTGAAGCTTTCTTT
.,TRBV29-1,TRBJ1-4,.,CSALGGAREKLFF,TGCAGCGCCCTAGGGGGGGCTCGAGAAAAACTGTTTTTT
.,TRBV27,TRBJ1-5,.,CASRSGGKELF,TGTGCCAGCAGGAGTGGGGGGAAAGAACTTTTT
.,TRBV11-3,TRBJ2-3,.,CASSFPNTDTQYF,TGTGCCAGCAGCTTCCCAAACACAGATACGCAGTATTTT
.,TRBV2,TRBJ1-2,.,CASSEIGGLRIGYTF,TGTGCCAGCAGTGAGATTGGCGGTCTGCGAATCGGCTACACCTTC
.,TRBV4-1,TRBJ1-1,.,CASSQDQQGNTEAFF,TGCGCCAGCAGCCAAGATCAACAGGGAAACACTGAAGCTTTCTTT
.,TRBV15,TRBJ2-1,.,CATSRDLAPIYNEQFF,TGTGCCACCAGCAGAGATCTAGCACCGATCTACAATGAGCAGTTCTTC
.,TRBV11-2,TRBJ2-1,TRBD2,CASTLEASGGGDEQFF,TGTGCCAGCACCCTAGAGGCTAGCGGGGGCGGCGATGAGCAGTTCTTC
.,TRBV19,TRBJ1-2,.,CASSKANRYDGYTF,TGTGCCAGTAGTAAAGCGAACAGGTACGATGGCTACACCTTC
.,TRBV28,TRBJ2-5,.,CASSAPGDAKRSTQYF,TGTGCCAGCAGTGCCCCCGGAGACGCCAAGAGATCGACCCAGTACTTC
.,TRBV18,TRBJ1-1,.,CASSPGQLREAFF,TGTGCCAGCTCACCGGGGCAGCTTCGAGAAGCTTTCTTT
.,TRBV12-3/TRBV12-4,TRBJ1-2,TRBD1,CASSYRGPWGYTF,TGTGCCAGCAGTTACAGGGGCCCCTGGGGCTACACCTTC
once,TRBV13,TRBJ2-5,.,CASSLNFRETQYF,TGTGCCAGCAGCTTAAACTTCCGTGAGACCCAGTACTTC
.,TRBV18,TRBJ2-5,.,CASSPPRAGGETQYF,TGTGCCAGCTCACCGCCAAGGGCCGGAGGAGAGACCCAGTACTTC
.,TRBV7-8,TRBJ2-7,.,CASSLRGQSNEQYF,TGTGCCAGCAGCTTACGGGGACAAAGTAACGAGCAGTACTTC
once,TRBV18,TRBJ1-2,.,CASSPLGGQNGYTF,TGTGCCAGCTCACCATTAGGAGGGCAGAATGGCTACACCTTC
.,TRBV5-1,TRBJ2-1,.,CASSPIGLARSHNEQFF,TGCGCCAGCAGCCCCATTGGGCTAGCGAGAAGCCACAATGAGCAGTTCTTC
.,TRBV5-4,TRBJ2-1,.,CASSWRGAEQFF,TGTGCCAGCAGCTGGCGCGGGGCCGAGCAGTTCTTC
.,TRBV15,TRBJ1-3,TRBD1,CATSRDRSGNTIYF,TGTGCCACCAGCAGGGACAGGTCTGGAAACACCATATATTTT
.,TRBV3-1/TRBV3-2,TRBJ2-5,TRBD1,CASSRRTGGQETQYF,TGTGCCAGCAGCCGCCGGACAGGGGGCCAGGAGACCCAGTACTTC
few,TRBV5-1,TRBJ2-2,.,CASSPGDNRHRELFF,TGCGCCAGCAGCCCCGGGGACAATCGGCACCGGGAGCTGTTTTTT
.,TRBV6-5,TRBJ2-5,TRBD2,CASSYSPTSGLETQYF,TGTGCCAGCAGTTACTCCCCGACTAGCGGGCTTGAGACCCAGTACTTC
.,TRBV5-4,TRBJ1-6,TRBD1,CASSRGQATTYNSPLHF,TGTGCCAGCAGCAGGGGACAGGCGACAACTTATAATTCACCCCTCCACTTT
.,TRBV6-5,TRBJ1-6,.,CASKGINNSPLHF,TGTGCCAGCAAGGGGATTAATAATTCACCCCTCCACTTT
.,TRBV5-1,TRBJ1-1,.,CASSQRTVNTEAFF,TGCGCCAGCAGCCAGCGGACAGTGAACACTGAAGCTTTCTTT
.,TRBV5-4,TRBJ2-7,TRBD2,CASSFEAGVEEQYF,TGTGCCAGCAGCTTTGAAGCGGGGGTGGAGGAGCAGTACTTC
once,TRBV29-1,TRBJ1-1,TRBD1,CSGSPKGAVRNTEAFF,TGCAGCGGTTCCCCCAAGGGGGCGGTGAGGAACACTGAAGCTTTCTTT
.,TRBV5-1,TRBJ1-1,.,CASSPAGEGTEAFF,TGCGCCAGCAGCCCGGCAGGGGAGGGAACTGAAGCTTTCTTT
few,TRBV10-1,TRBJ2-2,TRBD1,CASSPGGTGELFF,TGCGCCAGCAGTCCAGGGGGCACCGGGGAGCTGTTTTTT
.,TRBV6-5,TRBJ1-3,.,CASRLDISGNTIYF,TGTGCCAGCAGACTTGACATCTCTGGAAACACCATATATTTT
.,TRBV11-3,TRBJ2-7,TRBD1,CASSRDRVSEQYF,TGTGCCAGCAGCAGGGACAGGGTTAGCGAGCAGTACTTC
.,TRBV7-9,TRBJ1-3,.,CASSLYGNTIYF,TGTGCCAGCAGCTTATATGGAAACACCATATATTTT
.,TRBV5-1,TRBJ1-1,TRBD1,CASSLGTGGASPAFF,TGCGCCAGCAGCTTGGGGACAGGGGGCGCGTCTCCAGCTTTCTTT
.,TRBV4-1,TRBJ2-2,TRBD1,CASSPGQGHTGELFF,TGCGCCAGCAGCCCAGGACAGGGTCACACCGGGGAGCTGTTTTTT
few,TRBV7-2,TRBJ2-3,TRBD1,CASSFPLDRGLSDTQYF,TGTGCCAGCAGCTTTCCCCTCGACAGGGGGCTATCAGATACGCAGTATTTT
.,TRBV30,TRBJ1-5,.,CAWSAGISNQPQHF,TGTGCCTGGAGTGCCGGGATCAGCAATCAGCCCCAGCATTTT
.,TRBV7-9,TRBJ1-2,.,CASSLLGYRDTISGYTF,TGTGCCAGCAGCCTCCTGGGGTACCGGGACACGATTAGTGGCTACACCTTC
.,TRBV5-4,TRBJ1-4,TRBD1,CASSEQGLGEKLFF,TGTGCCAGCAGCGAACAGGGGTTAGGAGAAAAACTGTTTTTT
few,TRBV5-1,TRBJ2-2,.,CASTYPAGAGELFF,TGCGCCAGCACCTACCCCGCCGGGGCCGGGGAGCTGTTTTTT